These 7 T cell receptor beta chains originate from one sample sequenced in a study of T cells in Graves' hyperthyroidism and ophthalmopathy. Template material for amplifying TCR beta CDR3 regions consisted of RNA transcripts. The HTBI primer set served for first-round RT-PCR of the TCR CDR3. In TCRdb, the multiplex PCR reads were re-called with MiXCR into one record per CDR3 protein. The sample has about 640,000 distinct CDR3 sequences; about a fifth are singletons. Sequencing was carried out using blood. The receptors were gathered from a man aged 25-45 years with Graves' ophthalmopathy.

This clonotype was observed at least ten times. The chain uses TRBV5-1 and TRBJ1-1; 10 bases fit TRBD1. The length of the CDR3 is 14 residues. Germline V CDR1 and CDR2: SGHRS, YFSETQ. J lost 1 base, V lost 7 bases, and 4 bases had no gene match. CDR3 amino acids: CASGRDRGNTEAFF. As DNA, the CDR3 is TGCGCCAGCGGCCGGGACAGGGGGAACACTGAAGCTTTCTTT.

This clonotype was observed a handful of times. This chain uses TRBV11-2 with TRBJ2-5; D is undetermined. The CDR3 contains 13 residues. In germline, CDR1 is SGHAT, CDR2 FQNNGV. Trimming removed 7 bases from V and 5 bases from J, with 14 bases in between. This chain's CDR3 is CASTFSPAETQYF. CDR3 in DNA: TGTGCCAGCACCTTCTCCCCGGCGGAGACCCAGTACTTC.

The chain combines TRBV11-1 with TRBJ1-4, with D hard to call. V gave up 4 bases and J gave up 5 bases, with 14 bases separating them. The CDR3 covers 15 residues. CDR1 SGHAT and CDR2 FQDESV come from the germline V gene (reference sequence). The DNA of the CDR3 is TGTGCCAGCAGCTCTTGGACTGAAAAGAATGAAAAACTGTTTTTT. Its protein is CASSSWTEKNEKLFF.

This clonotype came up many times. The chain is built from TRBV2 and TRBJ1-2; TRBD1 matches 8 bases. V gave up 3 bases and J gave up 5 bases; unmatched junction bases: 8. Germline assignment: CDR1 SNHLY and CDR2 FYNNEI. The CDR3 has 15 residues. The CDR3 DNA follows: TGTGCCAGCAGTGAGGGGGACAGGATTGTATATGGCTACACCTTC. Amino acids: CASSEGDRIVYGYTF.

The chain is built from TRBV6-1 and TRBJ2-7, with TRBD1 matching over 10 bases. From germline, CDR1 is MNHNS and CDR2 SASEGT. The CDR3 has 14 residues. Unmatched junction bases numbered 11, after V lost 6 bases and J lost 9 bases. The CDR3: CASSKTGGGEGQYF. For the CDR3, the DNA is TGTGCCAGCAGCAAGACAGGGGGCGGAGAAGGGCAGTACTTC.

The V and J genes are TRBV19 and TRBJ2-2; a possible D gene is TRBD1 (5 bases). Between the trimmed V and J ends, which lost 7 bases and 7 bases, there was a span of 19 bases. The CDR3 consists of 15 residues. Germline V CDR1 and CDR2: LNHDA, SQIVND (reference sequence). The CDR3 here is CASTLTGREGGELFF. The DNA of the CDR3 is TGTGCCAGTACCCTAACCGGCAGGGAAGGCGGGGAGCTGTTTTTT.

Many counts were recorded for this clonotype. The chain uses TRBV6-1 and TRBJ2-5; D is unresolved. Germline CDR1 and CDR2: MNHNS and SASEGT. CDR3 length: 12 amino acids. V lost 4 bases, J lost 1 base, and 4 bases lay in between. The CDR3 region has the DNA TGTGCCAGCAGTGGGGTCCAAGAGACCCAGTACTTC. Translation: CASSGVQETQYF.